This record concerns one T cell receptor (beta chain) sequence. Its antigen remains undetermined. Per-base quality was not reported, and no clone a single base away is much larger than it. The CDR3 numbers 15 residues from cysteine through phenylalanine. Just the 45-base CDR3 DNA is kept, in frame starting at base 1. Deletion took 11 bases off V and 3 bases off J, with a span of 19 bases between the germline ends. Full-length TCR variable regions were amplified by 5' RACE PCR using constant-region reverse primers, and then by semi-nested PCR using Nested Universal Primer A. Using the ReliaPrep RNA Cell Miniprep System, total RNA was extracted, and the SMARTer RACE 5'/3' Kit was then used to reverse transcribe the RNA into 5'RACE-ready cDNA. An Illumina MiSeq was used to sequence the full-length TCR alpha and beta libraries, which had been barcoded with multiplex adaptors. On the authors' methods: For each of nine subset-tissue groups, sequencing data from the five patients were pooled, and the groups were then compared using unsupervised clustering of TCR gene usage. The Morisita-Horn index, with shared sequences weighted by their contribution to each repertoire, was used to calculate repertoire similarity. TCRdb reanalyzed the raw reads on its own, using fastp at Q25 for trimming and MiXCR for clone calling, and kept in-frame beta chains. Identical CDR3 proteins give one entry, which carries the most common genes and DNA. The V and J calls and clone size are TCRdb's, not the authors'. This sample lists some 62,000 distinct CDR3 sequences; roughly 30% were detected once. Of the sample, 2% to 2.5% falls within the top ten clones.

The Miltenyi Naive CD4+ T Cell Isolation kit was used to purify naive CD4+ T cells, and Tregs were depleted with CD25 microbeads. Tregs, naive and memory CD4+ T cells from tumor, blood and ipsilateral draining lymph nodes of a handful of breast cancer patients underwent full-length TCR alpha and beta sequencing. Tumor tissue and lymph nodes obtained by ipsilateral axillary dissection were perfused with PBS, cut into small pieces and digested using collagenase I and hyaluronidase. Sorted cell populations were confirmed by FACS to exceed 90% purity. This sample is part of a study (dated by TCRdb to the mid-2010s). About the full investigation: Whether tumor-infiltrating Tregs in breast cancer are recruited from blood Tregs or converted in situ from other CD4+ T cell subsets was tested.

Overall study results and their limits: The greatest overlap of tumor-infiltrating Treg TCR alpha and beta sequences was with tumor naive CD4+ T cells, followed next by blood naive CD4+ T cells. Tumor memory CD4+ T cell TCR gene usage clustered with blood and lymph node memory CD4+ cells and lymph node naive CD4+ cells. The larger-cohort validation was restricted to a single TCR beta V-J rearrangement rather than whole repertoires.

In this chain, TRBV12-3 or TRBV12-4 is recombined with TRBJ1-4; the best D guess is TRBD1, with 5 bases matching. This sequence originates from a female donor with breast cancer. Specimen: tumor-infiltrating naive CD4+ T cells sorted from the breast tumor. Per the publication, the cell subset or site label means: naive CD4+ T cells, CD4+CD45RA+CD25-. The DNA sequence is TGTGCCGGCATTATCGTTCAGGGTTCTAATGAAAAACTGTTTTTT. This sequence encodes CAGIIVQGSNEKLFF.